The 30 T cell receptor beta chains in this list originate from one sample, sequenced in a study of CD8 T cells in ankylosing spondylitis. TCRdb processed the 5' RACE reads anew with MiXCR; each CDR3 protein has one entry. Among roughly 440,000 distinct CDR3 sequences listed, more than 15% were seen once. Their target antigens are unknown. General observations from the study: It appeared that ankylosing spondylitis blood was characterized by a TCR beta motif of roughly 8 highly homologous variants.

Sequencing was carried out using blood, either unsorted or a sorted T cell fraction (not recorded which). Receptors originate from a male donor with ankylosing spondylitis.

Only a few counts were recorded for this clonotype. This rearrangement joins TRBV30 to TRBJ1-3; D is ambiguous. V lost 5 bases, J lost 1 base, and 12 bases lay in between. The CDR3 has 14 amino acids. CDR1 GTSNPN and CDR2 SVGIG come from the germline V gene (reference sequence). The CDR3 spells CAWGRVLSGNTIYF. DNA of the CDR3: TGTGCCTGGGGACGAGTACTATCTGGAAACACCATATATTTT.

The chain combines TRBV14 with TRBJ1-4; D gene unclear. Trimming pared 0 bases from V and 0 bases from J, leaving 14 bases between. Germline CDR1 reads SGHDN; CDR2 reads FVKESK. The CDR3 runs to 18 residues. The CDR3 coding sequence is TGTGCCAGCAGCCAAGATAGTATTGCCTCTGCAACTAATGAAAAACTGTTTTTT. Translated: CASSQDSIASATNEKLFF.

A few counts support this clonotype. The J gene is TRBJ1-4, the V gene TRBV6-5; no definite D call. In germline, CDR1 is MNHEY, CDR2 SVGAGI. The CDR3 is 14 amino acids. V was pared by 1 base and J by 7 bases, with 10 bases between. The CDR3 region has the DNA TGTGCCAGCAGTTACTTGTCCCGCAGTGAAAAACTGTTTTTT. This encodes CASSYLSRSEKLFF.

The gene calls are TRBV3-1 and TRBJ2-3; D gene uncertain. Trimming removed 4 bases from V and 10 bases from J, with 12 bases in between. CDR3 length equals 12 residues. Germline lookup yields CDR1 LGHDT and CDR2 YNNKEL (reference sequence). This chain's CDR3 is CASSRDKGAQYF. CDR3 sequence (DNA): TGTGCCAGCAGCCGAGATAAGGGTGCGCAGTATTTT.

The rearrangement links TRBV12-3 or TRBV12-4 to TRBJ1-6, with TRBD1 as a possible D gene (5 bases). The CDR3 has 13 residues. Trimming cost V 5 bases and J 10 bases, with 12 bases left between them. This chain's CDR3 is CASSPDQGSPLHF. Here the CDR3 DNA reads TGTGCCAGCAGTCCGGACCAGGGATCACCCCTCCACTTT.

The rearrangement uses TRBV5-1 and TRBJ2-1, with D unresolved. Germline V gene lookup returns CDR1 SGHRS and CDR2 YFSETQ. The CDR3 is made up of 14 amino acids. V lost 1 base and J 4 bases, leaving 9 bases between the germline ends. The CDR3 is CASSLYTDYNEQFF. The CDR3 nucleotides are TGCGCCAGCAGCTTGTACACAGATTACAATGAGCAGTTCTTC.

V gene TRBV9 combines with J gene TRBJ1-1; D ambiguous. CDR1 and CDR2 from the germline V gene are SGDLS and YYNGEE. The CDR3 contains 13 residues. The V end was cut by 2 bases, the J end by 5 bases, with 10 bases between. Here the CDR3 DNA reads TGTGCCAGCAGCGTCGCCATGGAAACTGAAGCTTTCTTT. Its translation: CASSVAMETEAFF.

This clonotype was counted a few times. CDR3 sequence (DNA): TGTGCCAGCAGATCGGGACAGGCCGGATCACCCCTCCACTTT. Translated: CASRSGQAGSPLHF. The chain joins TRBV6-1 to TRBJ1-6; 8 bases map to TRBD1. After removal of 6 bases from V and 10 bases from J, the junction contained 8 bases not matched to a gene. The germline V gene encodes CDR1 MNHNS and CDR2 SASEGT. The CDR3 loop spans 14 amino acids.

This clonotype came up a few times. The rearrangement links TRBV11-2 to TRBJ1-1, with D unclear. Germline CDR1 and CDR2: SGHAT and FQNNGV. The length of the CDR3 is 15 residues. Trimming left V 1 base short and J 1 base short, with 10 bases between. This CDR3 reads CASSLARRQNTEAFF. The CDR3, as DNA: TGTGCCAGCAGCTTAGCTCGCAGACAGAACACTGAAGCTTTCTTT.

The sample holds a few counts of this clonotype. The V and J genes are TRBV6-1 and TRBJ1-5, with D uncertain. Trimming took 1 base from V and 0 from J, leaving 7 bases between them. This CDR3 spans 15 amino acids. Germline lookup yields CDR1 MNHNS and CDR2 SASEGT. Written as DNA, the CDR3 is TGTGCCAGCAGTGAAGGGCCGCATAGCAATCAGCCCCAGCATTTT. This sequence encodes CASSEGPHSNQPQHF.

V is TRBV5-1 and J is TRBJ2-7; D might be TRBD2 (5 bases). The CDR3 runs 13 residues. Germline V gene lookup returns CDR1 SGHRS and CDR2 YFSETQ. V was trimmed by 2 bases and J by 2 bases, leaving 8 bases between them. DNA for the CDR3: TGCGCCAGCAGCTTCGGGGAAGCCTACGAGCAGTACTTC. Translating it yields CASSFGEAYEQYF.

The chain joins TRBV7-2 to TRBJ2-2; D uncertain. The CDR3 covers 15 residues. V lost 8 bases, J lost 1 base, and 14 bases lay in between. The V gene's germline CDR1 is SGHTA and CDR2 FQGNSA. CDR3 sequence: CASPVSWLNTGELFF. As DNA, the CDR3 is TGTGCCAGCCCCGTCTCCTGGCTGAACACCGGGGAGCTGTTTTTT.

This clonotype was counted ten times or more. V usage is TRBV30 and J usage is TRBJ2-1; weak D call: TRBD2 (6 bases). V gave up 5 bases and J gave up 7 bases, with 15 bases separating them. The CDR3 is 13 residues long. Looked up from germline, CDR1 is GTSNPN and CDR2 is SVGIG (reference sequence). As DNA, the CDR3 is TGTGCCTGGGCTAGGGGACTGCGAAATGAGCAGTTCTTC. Translating gives CAWARGLRNEQFF.

This chain uses TRBV20-1 with TRBJ1-1; D possibly corresponds to TRBD1 (6 bases). Looked up from germline, CDR1 is DFQATT and CDR2 is SNEGSKA (reference sequence). This CDR3 region has 16 residues. With 3 bases removed from V and 4 bases from J, the gap between germline ends came to 21 bases. Here the CDR3 reads CSASNPGQKQGTEAFF. The CDR3 nucleotides are TGCAGTGCTAGTAACCCTGGGCAGAAACAGGGCACTGAAGCTTTCTTT.

The chain uses TRBV5-1 and TRBJ2-7, with TRBD2 matching 11 bases. CDR1 is SGHRS, CDR2 YFSETQ, per germline. V shed 4 bases, J shed 6 bases, and the junction held 9 bases outside the gene matches. The CDR3 contains 15 residues. The CDR3 DNA reads TGCGCCAGCAGCCCGGAACTAGCGGGGGCCCCCGAGCAGTACTTC. It specifies CASSPELAGAPEQYF.

In its sample, this clonotype was seen a few times. This chain links TRBV20-1 with TRBJ2-7; 10 nucleotides line up with TRBD1. V was clipped by 5 bases and J by 2 bases; unmatched bases: 6. CDR1 DFQATT and CDR2 SNEGSKA come from the germline V gene (reference sequence). The CDR3 sequence is 14 residues long. The CDR3 reads CSARTGTGAYEQYF. CDR3 coding DNA: TGCAGTGCTCGAACCGGGACAGGGGCCTACGAGCAGTACTTC.

A few counts support this clonotype. The CDR3 region has the DNA TGTGCCAGCAGTTACTTTGGCCTAGAGACCCAGTACTTC. It specifies CASSYFGLETQYF. This chain connects TRBV6-6 to TRBJ2-5; D is uncertain. V lost 1 base and J lost 4, with 7 bases in between. This CDR3 is 13 amino acids long. The germline V gene has CDR1 MNHNY and CDR2 SVGAGI (reference sequence).

This clonotype was seen a few times. This chain links TRBV10-3 with TRBJ1-1; TRBD1 matches 9 bases. Germline assignment: CDR1 ENHRY and CDR2 SYGVKD. With V trimmed by 8 bases and J by 5 bases, 3 bases remained unmatched. This CDR3 has 12 residues. CDR3 DNA: TGTGCCATCGCGACAGGGGGGACTGAAGCTTTCTTT. It translates to CAIATGGTEAFF.

The chain joins TRBV15 to TRBJ1-3, with 8 bases fitting TRBD1. The CDR3 consists of 15 residues. Germline CDR1 and CDR2: LNHNV and YYDKDF (reference sequence). J gave up 3 bases and V 0 bases, and 1 base lay outside the gene matches. The CDR3: CATSRDRGLGNTIYF. The CDR3 nucleotides are TGTGCCACCAGCAGAGACAGGGGGCTTGGAAACACCATATATTTT.

The chain combines TRBV20-1 with TRBJ2-1; perhaps TRBD2 as D (6 bases). The CDR3 is made up of 14 amino acids. The V end was cut by 5 bases, the J end by 10 bases, with 21 bases between. Germline assignment: CDR1 DFQATT and CDR2 SNEGSKA (reference sequence). The CDR3: CSAPRAGSVGEQFF. DNA of the CDR3: TGCAGTGCTCCTAGGGCCGGGAGTGTTGGAGAGCAGTTCTTC.

In its sample, this clonotype was seen many times. The chain joins TRBV12-3 or TRBV12-4 to TRBJ2-1; no clear D gene. The CDR3 extends over 15 amino acids. The V gene lost 1 base and the J gene lost 6 bases, with 13 bases spanning the gap. CDR3 amino acids: CASSLGARSGNEQFF. CDR3 coding DNA: TGTGCCAGCAGTTTAGGCGCTAGGTCAGGCAATGAGCAGTTCTTC.

This clonotype has a handful of counts. V usage is TRBV28 and J usage is TRBJ2-7; 9 bases map to TRBD2. Per the germline V gene, CDR1 is MDHEN and CDR2 is SYDVKM. Unmatched junction bases numbered 4, after V lost 7 bases and J lost 0 bases. The CDR3 is 14 residues long. The CDR3 DNA reads TGTGCCAGCACCACTAGCGGGTCCTCCTACGAGCAGTACTTC. The encoded protein is CASTTSGSSYEQYF.

The chain carries TRBV11-2 and TRBJ1-2; D possibly corresponds to TRBD1 (5 bases). V was shortened by 3 bases and J by 6 bases, with 11 bases between the two germline ends. The CDR3 extends over 13 amino acids. Germline CDR1 and CDR2: SGHAT and FQNNGV. The chain's CDR3 is CASSFGTQDGYTF. CDR3 in DNA: TGTGCCAGCAGCTTCGGGACCCAGGATGGCTACACCTTC. Based on the CDR3 plus reference TRBV11-2 and TRBJ1-2, the full variable domain is EAGVAQSPRYKIIEKRQSVAFWCNPISGHATLYWYQQILGQGPKLLIQFQNNGVVDDSQLPKDRFSAERLKGVDSTLKIQPAKLEDSAVYLCASSFGTQDGYTFGSGTRLTVV.

This clonotype showed up just a few times. The J gene is TRBJ1-6, the V gene TRBV7-2, with D hard to call. V gave up 2 bases and J gave up 8 bases, with 13 bases separating them. The CDR3 sequence is 15 residues long. CDR1 and CDR2 (germline): SGHTA, FQGNSA. CDR3 in amino acids: CASSLTAAGYSPLHF. DNA of the CDR3: TGTGCCAGCAGCTTAACGGCGGCGGGGTATTCACCCCTCCACTTT.

The chain carries TRBV29-1 and TRBJ2-7; D not resolved. V was clipped by 1 base and J by 6 bases, with 10 bases between them. Germline loops: CDR1 SQVTM, CDR2 ANQGSEA. The CDR3 runs to 12 residues. The CDR3 loop is CSVEGLYSEQYF. CDR3 coding DNA: TGCAGCGTTGAAGGGCTATACTCCGAGCAGTACTTC.

V usage is TRBV11-2 and J usage is TRBJ2-5, with D maybe TRBD2 (6 bases). The V end was cut by 1 base, the J end by 9 bases, with 21 bases between. The germline V gene has CDR1 SGHAT and CDR2 FQNNGV. This CDR3 comprises 16 residues. CDR3 bases: TGTGCCAGCAGCTTAGTAGGTAGCGGCGCCGCTAGCGCCCAGTACTTC. Its protein is CASSLVGSGAASAQYF. The full variable domain, rest sourced from reference TRBV11-2 and TRBJ2-5, is EAGVAQSPRYKIIEKRQSVAFWCNPISGHATLYWYQQILGQGPKLLIQFQNNGVVDDSQLPKDRFSAERLKGVDSTLKIQPAKLEDSAVYLCASSLVGSGAASAQYFGPGTRLLVL.

The chain employs TRBV4-1 and TRBJ2-7; a possible D gene is TRBD1 (6 bases). The V gene's germline CDR1 is MGHRA and CDR2 YSYEKL. Trimming stripped 0 bases from V and 3 bases from J, with 15 bases between. The CDR3 is 16 amino acids. CDR3 amino acids: CASSQDSTGYFYEQYF. The CDR3 coding sequence is TGCGCCAGCAGCCAAGATTCCACAGGGTACTTCTACGAGCAGTACTTC.

The chain links TRBV6-4 to TRBJ2-1; possibly TRBD1 for D (6 bases). V lost 6 bases and J lost 2, with 20 bases in between. The length of the CDR3 is 17 residues. Germline V gene sequence: CDR1 MRHNA, CDR2 SNTAGT. CDR3 loop: CASRAPGQLKAYNEQFF. The CDR3, as DNA: TGTGCCAGCAGGGCCCCGGGACAACTAAAAGCCTACAATGAGCAGTTCTTC.

This clonotype was detected many times. The chain couples TRBV12-3 or TRBV12-4 to TRBJ2-1, with 9 positions matching TRBD2. V lost 5 bases, J lost 4 bases, and 12 bases stayed unmatched. This CDR3 spans 17 amino acids. CDR3 in DNA: TGTGCCAGCAGTCTCCTCCTGATTAGCGGGAGTTACAATGAGCAGTTCTTC. Translation: CASSLLLISGSYNEQFF.

In its sample, this clonotype was seen a few times. V is TRBV20-1 and J is TRBJ2-1; a weak D match, TRBD1 (5 bases). The germline gives CDR1 DFQATT, CDR2 SNEGSKA (reference sequence). The CDR3 extends over 11 amino acids. The V end was cut by 3 bases, the J end by 13 bases, with 13 bases between. Here the CDR3 DNA reads TGCAGTGCTAGTTATCAACAGGCCCAGTTCTTC. Residues: CSASYQQAQFF.